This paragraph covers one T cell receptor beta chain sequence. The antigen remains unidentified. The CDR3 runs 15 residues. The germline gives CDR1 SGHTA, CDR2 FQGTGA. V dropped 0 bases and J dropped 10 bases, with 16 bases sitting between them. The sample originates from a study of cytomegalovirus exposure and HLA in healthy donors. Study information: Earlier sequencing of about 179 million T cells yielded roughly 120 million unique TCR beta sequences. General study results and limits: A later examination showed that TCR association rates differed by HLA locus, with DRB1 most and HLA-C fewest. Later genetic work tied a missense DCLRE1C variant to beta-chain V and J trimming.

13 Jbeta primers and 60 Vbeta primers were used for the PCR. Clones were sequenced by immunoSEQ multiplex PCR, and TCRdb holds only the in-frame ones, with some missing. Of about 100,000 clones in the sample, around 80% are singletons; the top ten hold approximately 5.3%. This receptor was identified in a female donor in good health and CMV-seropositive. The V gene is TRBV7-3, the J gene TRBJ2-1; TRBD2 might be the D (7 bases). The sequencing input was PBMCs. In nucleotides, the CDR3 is TGTGCCAGCAGCTTAACGGGTAATGGGGGGGCGGAGCAGTTCTTC. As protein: CASSLTGNGGAEQFF.